This paragraph covers one T cell receptor beta chain sequence. CDR3 length equals 16 residues. Trimming removed 4 bases from V and 0 bases from J, with 13 bases in between. CDR1 and CDR2 (germline): LGHDT, YNNKEL (reference sequence). This table comes from immunoSEQ multiplex PCR, and its TCRdb copy is limited to in-frame clones, with some not included. The top ten hold roughly 3.6% of the sample, which has 360,000 or so clones, 87% seen once. Treatment in this sample: over 15 received Ad26.COV2.S at low or high dose, single or two shots; 5 received placebo; per-sample allocation not given. Day 63 after the first injection of vaccine or placebo was the sampling time. This sample was included in a study of Ad26.COV2.S vaccination and SARS-CoV-2 variants.

Source: peripheral blood, taken in a trial of Ad26.COV2.S vaccine versus placebo. This chain links TRBV3-1 (or the pseudogene TRBV3-2) with TRBJ2-1; no definite D call. The origin of this receptor is a person aged 18-65 years who received the Ad26.COV2.S COVID-19 vaccine or a placebo. As DNA, the CDR3 is TGTGCCAGCAGCCCCTCCGGACCAAGCTCCTACAATGAGCAGTTCTTC. Protein product: CASSPSGPSSYNEQFF.